A single sample gave rise to the 6 T cell receptor beta chains below, sequenced in a study of cytomegalovirus exposure and HLA in healthy donors (dated by TCRdb to 2017 to 2019). The library came from the immunoSEQ multiplex PCR assay. For the multiplex PCR, a mixture combining 60 forward primers for TCR Vbeta segments and 13 reverse primers for TCR Jbeta segments was used. TCRdb's version of the immuneACCESS table is confined to in-frame rearrangements and falls short of the full clone set. An unresolved V gene accounts for under half of the shortfall where checked; the remainder is of unknown origin. The sample table holds around 240,000 clones, of which roughly 82% were seen once. The ten largest clones represent 5% to 6% of the sample. Sequencing was carried out using PBMCs. The source is a woman aged 40 to 49 in good health and CMV-seropositive.

V gene TRBV10-1 combines with J gene TRBJ2-1; 8 bases align to TRBD2. Germline trimming cut 6 bases from V and 3 bases from J; bases unmatched to any gene: 13. This CDR3 is built from 17 residues. Germline CDR1 is WNHNN and CDR2 is SYGVQD (reference sequence). CDR3 in DNA: TGCGCCAGCAGCGGGGACACTAGCGGACCCTTCTACAATGAGCAGTTCTTC. It specifies CASSGDTSGPFYNEQFF.

The genes are TRBV4-1 and TRBJ1-3; D not certain. This CDR3 is 12 amino acids long. With 3 bases removed from V and 4 bases from J, the gap between germline ends came to 4 bases. Germline V CDR1 and CDR2: MGHRA, YSYEKL. CDR3 DNA sequence: TGCGCCAGCAGCCAGAGAGGAAACACCATATATTTT. This sequence encodes CASSQRGNTIYF.

V usage is TRBV7-2 and J usage is TRBJ1-5; TRBD1 is a possible D gene (6 bases). CDR1 is SGHTA and CDR2 is FQGNSA in the germline V gene. This CDR3 has 14 amino acids. Trimming took off 1 base at V and 4 bases at J, with 8 bases between the two ends. Here the CDR3 reads CASSLDGQNQPQHF. Written as DNA, the CDR3 is TGTGCCAGCAGCTTAGACGGACAGAATCAGCCCCAGCATTTT.

V usage is TRBV29-1 and J usage is TRBJ2-7; perhaps TRBD2 as D (5 bases). Trimming took 0 bases from V and 6 from J, leaving 9 bases between them. Germline CDR1 reads SQVTM; CDR2 reads ANQGSEA. The CDR3 sequence is 12 residues long. CDR3 nucleotides: TGCAGCGTTGAAGAGTCTAGCTCCGAGCAGTACTTC. This codes for CSVEESSSEQYF.

The V gene is TRBV19, the J gene TRBJ2-4; D gene uncertain. The CDR3 is 14 amino acids. Germline V lookup: CDR1 LNHDA, CDR2 SQIVND (reference sequence). The ends were cut back, 3 bases at V and 9 bases at J, with 15 bases in the middle. CDR3 loop: CASSMVSAIGIQYF. In DNA form, the CDR3 reads TGTGCCAGTAGTATGGTCAGCGCGATCGGCATTCAGTACTTC.

The V call is TRBV7-2, the J call TRBJ2-7, with 13 positions matching TRBD2. CDR1 and CDR2 (germline): SGHTA, FQGNSA. V shed 5 bases and J 6 bases; nucleotides not matched to a gene: 7. There are 15 residues in the CDR3. The CDR3 spells CASSPFGLAGAEQYF. The CDR3 nucleotides are TGTGCCAGCAGCCCCTTCGGACTAGCGGGAGCCGAGCAGTACTTC.